This T cell receptor (beta chain) was sequenced for a study of T-cell memory formation after mild COVID-19. Study overall: TCR clustering was largely donor specific. Study-level findings and limits: Those CD4+ clones that contracted were mainly in CM and EM (CD8+ ones in EMRA).

A remark on this clonotype: Its antigen is as yet unknown.

This CDR3 region has 14 residues. The V gene lost 0 bases and the J gene lost 2 bases, with 8 bases spanning the gap. The germline V gene has CDR1 SGHRS and CDR2 YFSETQ. TCRdb redid the calling of the 5' RACE reads with MiXCR, one entry per CDR3 protein. The profile shows roughly 450,000 distinct CDR3 sequences, about 18% of them singletons. The sample taken for sequencing was PBMCs or a T cell subset sorted from them (not recorded which). The TCR sequence derives from an adult woman who had mild COVID-19 (a few samples of this study predate the infection). Cell type and time point are not known. This sequence joins TRBV5-1 and TRBJ1-2; D is unresolved. The CDR3 nucleotides are TGCGCCAGCAGCTTGGAGCCAGCGAACTATGGCTACACCTTC. Its translation: CASSLEPANYGYTF.